The present entry profiles one T cell receptor (beta chain) with its context. The sample originates from a study of CD8 T cells in Susac syndrome. Germline-derived CDR1 and CDR2 are SGHTA and FQGNSA. Trimming left V 3 bases short and J 5 bases short, with 7 bases between. This CDR3 has 12 residues. It was with random hexamers that roughly 0.5 to 1 ug RNA was reverse transcribed. TCRdb processed the immunoSEQ multiplex PCR reads anew with MiXCR; each CDR3 protein has one entry. The sample yields 200,000 to 250,000 distinct CDR3 sequences, around 95% seen once. Sequenced input: CD4+ T cells from PBMCs. J is TRBJ1-1 and V is TRBV7-2; D unclear. The receptor was derived from a human donor with multiple sclerosis. The CDR3 loop is CASSFPFTEAFF. The CDR3 coding sequence is TGTGCCAGCAGCTTCCCCTTTACTGAAGCTTTCTTT. The variable domain in full, with the rest retrieved from reference TRBV7-2 and TRBJ1-1, is GAGVSQSPSNKVTEKGKDVELRCDPISGHTALYWYRQSLGQGLEFLIYFQGNSAPDKSGLPSDRFSAERTGGSVSTLTIQRTQQEDSAVYLCASSFPFTEAFFGQGTRLTVV.